This TCR beta chain was recovered during a study of blood T cell repertoires in COVID-19. V was trimmed by 5 bases and J by 3 bases, leaving 10 bases between them. This CDR3 comprises 14 residues. Germline CDR1 is SGHTA and CDR2 is FQGTGA. The protocol was immunoSEQ multiplex PCR, while the TCRdb copy is restricted to in-frame clones and leaves out a portion. The sample yields approximately 100,000 clones, around 87% seen once. This chain uses TRBV7-3 with TRBJ2-2; D is ambiguous. The sample consisted of peripheral blood. The source is a woman in her 30s with acute or convalescent COVID-19. In DNA, the CDR3 is TGTGCCAGCAGCCCGACCCGGGACACCGGGGAGCTGTTTTTT. Translation gives CASSPTRDTGELFF.